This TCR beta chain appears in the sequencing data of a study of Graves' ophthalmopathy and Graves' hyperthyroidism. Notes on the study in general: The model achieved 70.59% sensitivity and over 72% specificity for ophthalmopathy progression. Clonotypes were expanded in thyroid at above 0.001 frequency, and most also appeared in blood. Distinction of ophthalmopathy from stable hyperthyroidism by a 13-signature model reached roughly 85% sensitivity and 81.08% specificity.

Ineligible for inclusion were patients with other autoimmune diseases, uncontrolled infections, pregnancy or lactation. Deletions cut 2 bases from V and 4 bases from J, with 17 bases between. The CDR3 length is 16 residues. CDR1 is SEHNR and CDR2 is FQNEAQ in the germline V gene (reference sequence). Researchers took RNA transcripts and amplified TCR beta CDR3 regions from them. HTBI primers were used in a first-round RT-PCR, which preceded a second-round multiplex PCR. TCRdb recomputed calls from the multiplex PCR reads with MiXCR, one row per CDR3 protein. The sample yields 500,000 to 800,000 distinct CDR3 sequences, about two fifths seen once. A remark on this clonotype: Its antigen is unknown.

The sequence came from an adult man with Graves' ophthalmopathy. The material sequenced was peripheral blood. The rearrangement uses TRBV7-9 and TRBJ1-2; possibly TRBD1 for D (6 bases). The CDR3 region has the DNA TGTGCCAGCAGCTTATCGTCAGGGGCGCGGGGCTATGGCTACACCTTC. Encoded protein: CASSLSSGARGYGYTF.